This T cell receptor beta chain was profiled in a study of shared clonotypes between healthy human individuals. CD45RO-negative cells were positively selected for CCR7, leaving out terminally differentiated effector memory CD45RA+ cells. The CDR3 covers 15 residues. Germline V gene lookup returns CDR1 SGHAT and CDR2 FQNNGV. J was trimmed by 5 bases and V by 5 bases; bases with no gene match: 11. The protocol was immunoSEQ multiplex PCR, while the TCRdb copy is restricted to in-frame clones and leaves out a portion. This table holds roughly 2.1 million clones, 85% to 95% found once. The chain couples TRBV11-2 to TRBJ2-5; the match to TRBD1 covers 7 bases. The TCR sequence derives from a man aged 18 to 30 in good health. Some clones in this sample may be carry-over from other donors' samples. The sample was naive CD8+ T cells from PBMCs. In DNA form, the CDR3 reads TGTGCCAGCAGCACCCGACAGGGTTTAGAGGAGACCCAGTACTTC. Encoded protein: CASSTRQGLEETQYF.